What follows are 12 T cell receptor beta chains derived from one specimen sequenced in a study of Ad26.COV2.S vaccination and SARS-CoV-2 variants (dated by TCRdb to the early 2020s). Taken with the paper, the label for treatment or condition translates to: 19 received Ad26.COV2.S at low or high dose, single or two shots; 5 received placebo; per-sample allocation not given. For vaccine and placebo recipients, the sequenced repertoires came from samples collected on day 63 after the first injection. Receptor libraries were prepared by the immunoSEQ multiplex PCR assay. Entries here come from immuneACCESS through TCRdb and include only in-frame sequences with V and J called. Some clones fail to appear in such tables; in the studies checked, an unresolved V gene covers under half of the shortfall, and the cause of the remainder is unknown. This sample has hundreds of thousands of clones in its table, and approximately 86% of those were observed once. The top ten clonotypes cover over 8.5% of the sample.

The sample in question was peripheral blood, obtained in a trial of Ad26.COV2.S vaccine versus placebo. Receptor source: a person aged 18-60 years who received the Ad26.COV2.S COVID-19 vaccine or a placebo.

J is TRBJ2-1 and V is TRBV3-1 (or the pseudogene TRBV3-2); D is unresolved. The CDR3 is made up of 11 amino acids. V gave up 4 bases and J gave up 6 bases, with 4 bases separating them. Germline CDR1 LGHDT, CDR2 YNNKEL (reference sequence). CDR3 sequence reads: CASSRGNEQFF. DNA for the CDR3: TGTGCCAGCAGCCGTGGCAATGAGCAGTTCTTC.

The CDR3 spells CASRESGGQFF. CDR3 nucleotide sequence: TGCGCCAGCAGGGAATCTGGGGGGCAGTTCTTC. The rearrangement joins TRBV5-1 to TRBJ2-1; D might be TRBD1 or TRBD2, each matching 5 bases. The CDR3 is 11 residues long. V shed 5 bases and J shed 12 bases, with 12 bases lying between them. The germline V gene has CDR1 SGHRS and CDR2 YFSETQ.

The gene calls are TRBV5-3 and TRBJ1-1; a weak D match, TRBD1 (5 bases). TRBV5-3 qualifies as an ORF whose function is uncertain. CDR3 length: 13 amino acids. V shed 0 bases and J shed 5 bases, with 8 bases lying between them. DNA of the CDR3: TGTGCCAGAAGCTTGGCCGGGGGAACTGAAGCTTTCTTT. Translation gives CARSLAGGTEAFF.

This chain links TRBV7-9 with TRBJ1-3, with D maybe TRBD1 (5 bases). This CDR3 contains 16 residues. V was pared by 0 bases and J by 3 bases, with 12 bases between. Germline V lookup: CDR1 SEHNR, CDR2 FQNEAQ (reference sequence). The CDR3 DNA reads as TGTGCCAGCAGCTTAGCGGGGGTGTCCGGTGGAAACACCATATATTTT. It is translated as CASSLAGVSGGNTIYF. Together with reference TRBV7-9 and TRBJ1-3, the CDR3 gives the full variable domain: DTGVSQNPRHKITKRGQNVTFRCDPISEHNRLYWYRQTLGQGPEFLTYFQNEAQLEKSRLLSDRFSAERPKGSFSTLEIQRTEQGDSAMYLCASSLAGVSGGNTIYFGEGSWLTVV.

The chain employs TRBV7-9 and TRBJ2-1, with D possibly being TRBD2 (6 bases). The V and J ends lost 4 bases and 8 bases respectively, with 9 bases between them. The CDR3 runs 12 residues. Germline V lookup: CDR1 SEHNR, CDR2 FQNEAQ (reference sequence). For the CDR3, the DNA is TGTGCCAGCAGCTCGGACTATTATGAGCAGTTCTTC. It translates to CASSSDYYEQFF.

The chain recombines TRBV3-1 (or the pseudogene TRBV3-2) with TRBJ2-7; a possible D gene is TRBD2 (5 bases). V was cut by 6 bases and J by 3 bases, with 12 bases left in between. Germline CDR1 and CDR2: LGHDT and YNNKEL (reference sequence). The CDR3 totals 13 residues. The CDR3 DNA reads TGTGCCAGCAGTCTTGTCGGGATCTACGAGCAGTACTTC. Encoded protein: CASSLVGIYEQYF.

J is TRBJ2-7 and V is TRBV29-1; D gene unclear. Germline V gives CDR1 SQVTM, CDR2 ANQGSEA. Trimming took 1 base from V and 3 from J, leaving 16 bases between them. There are 15 residues in the CDR3. The CDR3 is CSVEVVGPLDYEQYF. The CDR3 DNA sequence: TGCAGCGTTGAAGTAGTAGGACCCCTGGACTACGAGCAGTACTTC.

For this clone: At the DNA level, this CDR3 is encoded by other sequences in the same sample as well. V and J are TRBV10-3 and TRBJ2-7; D remains unclear. The germline gives CDR1 ENHRY, CDR2 SYGVKD. V lost 2 bases to trimming and J lost 0 bases, with 5 bases between them. CDR3 size: 13 residues. CDR3 sequence: CAISEGDSYEQYF. CDR3 nucleotide sequence: TGTGCCATCAGTGAGGGGGACTCCTACGAGCAGTACTTC.

The chain is built from TRBV6-2 or TRBV6-3 and TRBJ2-5; D is possibly TRBD1 (5 bases). Per germline, CDR1 MNHEY and CDR2 SVGEGT. Trimming took 6 bases from V and 4 from J, leaving 12 bases between them. The CDR3 consists of 13 residues. CDR3 sequence: CASSPAGRETQYF. The CDR3 DNA follows: TGTGCCAGCAGCCCAGCAGGGCGAGAGACCCAGTACTTC.

The gene calls are TRBV28 and TRBJ1-3; TRBD1 might be the D (5 bases). Trimming cost V 3 bases and J 0 bases, with 12 bases left between them. The germline V gene encodes CDR1 MDHEN and CDR2 SYDVKM. This CDR3 has 16 amino acids. The CDR3 reads CASSLTRDSSGNTIYF. CDR3 DNA sequence: TGTGCCAGCAGTTTGACCAGGGATAGCTCTGGAAACACCATATATTTT.

V is TRBV4-1 and J is TRBJ1-1; TRBD1 aligns across 7 bases. Germline trimming cut 1 base from V and 1 base from J; bases unmatched to any gene: 12. This CDR3 spans 18 amino acids. Germline CDR1 reads MGHRA; CDR2 reads YSYEKL. In nucleotides, the CDR3 is TGCGCCAGCAGCCAAGCGGGGGGATCAACAGGGGCGAACACTGAAGCTTTCTTT. Encoded protein: CASSQAGGSTGANTEAFF.

The gene calls are TRBV6-4 and TRBJ1-1, with unresolved D. Trimming took off 3 bases at V and 5 bases at J, with 10 bases between the two ends. The CDR3 consists of 13 residues. From germline, CDR1 is MRHNA and CDR2 SNTAGT. The DNA for the CDR3 is TGTGCCAGCAGTGAATCGGAGCGGACTGAAGCTTTCTTT. This gives the protein CASSESERTEAFF.